This T cell receptor beta chain derives from a study of T cells in Graves' hyperthyroidism and ophthalmopathy. This clonotype appeared a few times. Newly diagnosed hyperthyroidism patients aged 18 to 65 years had disease lasting under 2 months. Clinical symptoms, serum thyroxine, TRAb, thyroid ultrasound and orbital computed tomography established diagnosis. Using around 10 ml of fresh peripheral blood, PBMCs were prepared. The trim removed 6 bases at V and 7 bases at J, leaving 9 bases unmatched. The CDR3 is 13 amino acids. CDR1 DFQATT and CDR2 SNEGSKA come from the germline V gene (reference sequence). Amplified TCR beta CDR3 regions came from RNA transcripts. Carried out on the TCR CDR3, a first-round RT-PCR used the HTBI primer set. TCRdb re-derived calls from the multiplex PCR reads in MiXCR, one entry per CDR3 protein. The sample has about 420,000 distinct CDR3 sequences; less than 20% are singletons.

The chain has TRBV20-1 and TRBJ2-1; 7 positions match TRBD1. The sample was blood. This receptor was taken from a woman in her late teens or twenties with Graves' hyperthyroidism. CDR3 in amino acids: CSAGDRRANEQFF. Here the CDR3 DNA reads TGCAGTGCGGGGGACAGAAGAGCTAATGAGCAGTTCTTC.